Listed here are 28 T cell receptor beta chains from one sample, sequenced in a study of shared clonotypes between healthy human individuals. Clones were read by immunoSEQ multiplex PCR, and TCRdb kept only the in-frame ones, dropping some. Counted here are 640,000 or so clones, more than 70% occurring once; the ten biggest clones make up about 1.8%. Sequenced material: memory CD4+ T cells sorted from blood. Subset in this sample: CD45RA-negative fraction. These receptors all come from a woman between 25 and 40 years old in good health.

V is TRBV10-3 and J is TRBJ2-2, with D perhaps TRBD1 or TRBD2 (6 bases each). CDR3 length: 14 amino acids. Germline V gives CDR1 ENHRY, CDR2 SYGVKD. V was trimmed by 7 bases and J by 5 bases, leaving 14 bases between them. CDR3 nucleotide sequence: TGTGCCATCACCCCAGGGGCGGGGACCGGGGAGCTGTTTTTT. It specifies CAITPGAGTGELFF.

As regards this clone: Other DNA sequences in the sample encode the same CDR3. This chain links TRBV27 with TRBJ1-1; D call uncertain. The CDR3 extends over 13 amino acids. Per germline, CDR1 MNHEY and CDR2 SMNVEV (reference sequence). V was cut by 4 bases and J by 3 bases, with 9 bases left in between. In DNA, the CDR3 is TGTGCCAGCAGTTCCCCTCCTGACACTGAAGCTTTCTTT. Its protein product is CASSSPPDTEAFF.

The DNA of the CDR3 is TGTGCCAGTAGTACTGTCGTGGGGGCAGGGGGCTTCAGGACAGATACGCAGTATTTT. It specifies CASSTVVGAGGFRTDTQYF. V gene TRBV19 combines with J gene TRBJ2-3, with TRBD1 matching 8 bases. Germline trimming cut 4 bases from V and 3 bases from J; bases unmatched to any gene: 18. Germline V gene sequence: CDR1 LNHDA, CDR2 SQIVND (reference sequence). This CDR3 has 19 amino acids.

The chain recombines TRBV6-6 with TRBJ1-5, with 10 bases aligning to TRBD1. J lost 7 bases, V lost 6 bases, and 9 bases had no gene match. Germline V gene lookup returns CDR1 MNHNY and CDR2 SVGAGI (reference sequence). The CDR3 covers 15 residues. CDR3 bases: TGTGCCAGCAGCGCGCTCGGACAGGGGGTACAGCCCCAGCATTTT. This sequence encodes CASSALGQGVQPQHF.

This clone occurred a few times. This chain connects TRBV19 to TRBJ1-1; no clear D. Trimming pared 5 bases from V and 6 bases from J, leaving 13 bases between. This CDR3 is built from 13 residues. CDR1 is LNHDA, CDR2 SQIVND, per germline (reference sequence). The CDR3 coding sequence is TGTGCCAGTAGTGGCCAAGGGATGCCTGAAGCTTTCTTT. This codes for CASSGQGMPEAFF.

This chain joins TRBV6-1 and TRBJ1-2, with D perhaps TRBD1 (5 bases). Germline-derived CDR1 and CDR2 are MNHNS and SASEGT. V lost 5 bases, J lost 5 bases, and 15 bases lay in between. This CDR3 spans 14 amino acids. The CDR3 spells CASSQWGVRYGYTF. The CDR3, as DNA: TGTGCCAGCAGTCAATGGGGGGTTCGGTATGGCTACACCTTC.

This sequence joins TRBV2 and TRBJ2-7, with D maybe TRBD2 (6 bases). CDR3 length: 13 amino acids. V lost 6 bases and J lost 2, with 11 bases in between. Germline values: CDR1 SNHLY, CDR2 FYNNEI. The CDR3 region has the DNA TGTGCCAGCAGCCCCCCTAGCGCCTACGAGCAGTACTTC. Encoded protein: CASSPPSAYEQYF.

This clone was observed a few times. The chain uses TRBV4-1 and TRBJ2-3; D may be TRBD1 (5 bases). The CDR3 spans 17 residues. With 1 base removed from V and 0 bases from J, the gap between germline ends came to 14 bases. CDR1 is MGHRA, CDR2 YSYEKL, per germline. CDR3: CASSQVDMGFSTDTQYF. CDR3 DNA: TGCGCCAGCAGCCAAGTGGACATGGGGTTTAGCACAGATACGCAGTATTTT.

The chain recombines TRBV7-9 with TRBJ2-6; no definite D call. Germline V gene data show CDR1 as SEHNR and CDR2 as FQNEAQ (reference sequence). The length of the CDR3 is 17 residues. The ends were cut back, 2 bases at V and 1 base at J, with 12 bases in the middle. The CDR3 sequence is CASSLYGRRSGANVLTF. CDR3 nucleotide sequence: TGTGCCAGCAGCTTATACGGACGGCGTTCTGGGGCCAACGTCCTGACTTTC.

The chain combines TRBV18 with TRBJ1-1; no definite D call. The CDR3 is made up of 14 amino acids. Germline V lookup: CDR1 KGHSH, CDR2 LQKENI. Between the trimmed V and J ends, which lost 3 bases and 11 bases, there was a span of 19 bases. This CDR3 is CASSPTRVPLVAFF. The CDR3 DNA reads as TGTGCCAGCTCACCGACACGCGTCCCGTTGGTGGCTTTCTTT.

This chain links TRBV21-1 with TRBJ2-7. TRBV21-1 is a pseudogene segment. The CDR3 runs 15 residues. The CDR3 reads CASSKGKGRFYEQYF. CDR3 bases: TGTGCCAGCAGCAAAGGGAAGGGACGGTTCTACGAGCAGTACTTC.

In its sample, this clone was seen once. The chain couples TRBV19 to TRBJ1-1, with no clear D. With 9 bases removed from V and 0 bases from J, the gap between germline ends came to 14 bases. The CDR3 runs 14 residues. Germline values: CDR1 LNHDA, CDR2 SQIVND (reference sequence). The CDR3 region has the DNA TGTGCCAGCAGCCGTGAAACCATGAACACTGAAGCTTTCTTT. Its translation: CASSRETMNTEAFF. The full variable domain, completed using reference TRBV19 and TRBJ1-1, is DGGITQSPKYLFRKEGQNVTLSCEQNLNHDAMYWYRQDPGQGLRLIYYSQIVNDFQKGDIAEGYSVSREKKESFPLTVTSAQKNPTAFYLCASSRETMNTEAFFGQGTRLTVV.

This rearrangement joins TRBV7-6 to TRBJ2-3; 10 positions agree with TRBD2. The germline CDR1 and CDR2 sequences are SGHVS and FNYEAQ. The V gene end was trimmed by 4 bases and the J gene end by 2 bases; junction bases not matched to a gene: 9. This CDR3 is 17 amino acids long. CDR3 region: CASSYSGRQDHTDTQYF. The CDR3 region has the DNA TGTGCCAGCAGCTATAGCGGGAGGCAGGACCACACAGATACGCAGTATTTT.

As to this clone: In the same sample, other DNA sequences code for this CDR3. The genes are TRBV11-2 and TRBJ1-2; D is uncertain. The V end was cut by 1 base, the J end by 3 bases, with 6 bases between. Germline V lookup: CDR1 SGHAT, CDR2 FQNNGV. This CDR3 spans 13 amino acids. CDR3 protein: CASSLGSDYGYTF. For the CDR3, the DNA is TGTGCCAGCAGCTTAGGCAGCGACTATGGCTACACCTTC.

The J gene is TRBJ2-2, the V gene TRBV7-3; D remains ambiguous. The CDR3 contains 13 residues. Per the germline V gene, CDR1 is SGHTA and CDR2 is FQGTGA. V gave up 4 bases and J gave up 5 bases, with 8 bases separating them. The DNA for the CDR3 is TGTGCCAGCAGCTACACAATGACCGGGGAGCTGTTTTTT. This sequence encodes CASSYTMTGELFF.

The chain links TRBV5-4 to TRBJ2-1; D remains unclear. This CDR3 spans 15 amino acids. The ends were cut back, 4 bases at V and 5 bases at J, with 16 bases in the middle. Germline lookup yields CDR1 SGHNT and CDR2 YYREEE (reference sequence). DNA of the CDR3: TGTGCCAGCAGCCCGGTCCTGAATTCTCACAATGAGCAGTTCTTC. Residues: CASSPVLNSHNEQFF.

J is TRBJ2-7 and V is TRBV11-2; D not resolved. Germline CDR1 is SGHAT and CDR2 is FQNNGV. This CDR3 has 11 residues. V lost 2 bases and J 6 bases, leaving 5 bases between the germline ends. CDR3 DNA sequence: TGTGCCAGCAGCTTAAACGGCGAGCAGTACTTC. It translates to CASSLNGEQYF.

The chain is built from TRBV14 and TRBJ2-7; possibly TRBD1 for D (5 bases). This CDR3 contains 15 residues. Trimming stripped 1 base from V and 3 bases from J, with 13 bases between. Germline assignment: CDR1 SGHDN and CDR2 FVKESK. The CDR3 coding sequence is TGTGCCAGCAGCCAAGGAAGCCAGGGAAACTACGAGCAGTACTTC. Translation: CASSQGSQGNYEQYF.

V and J are TRBV7-6 and TRBJ2-1, with TRBD1 identical over 9 bases. The CDR3 loop spans 18 amino acids. Germline V lookup: CDR1 SGHVS, CDR2 FNYEAQ. The trim removed 5 bases at V and 9 bases at J, leaving 20 bases unmatched. The CDR3 coding sequence is TGTGCCAGCAGCCCGGGGACAGGGCAAAAAGGGACGTGGGTTGAGCAGTTCTTC. Translated, it gives CASSPGTGQKGTWVEQFF.

The rearrangement joins TRBV7-2 to TRBJ2-5; D might be TRBD2 (6 bases). The DNA end lines up better with TRBJ2-7; the J call may be wrong. The CDR3 runs 14 residues. The germline V gene has CDR1 SGHTA and CDR2 FQGNSA. The CDR3 sequence: CASAPGSGSHEQYF. For the CDR3, the DNA is TGTGCCAGCGCCCCAGGTTCCGGGAGCCACGAGCAGTACTTC.

The CDR3 region is CASRTGPSNYGYTF. The CDR3 DNA is TGTGCCAGCAGGACCGGGCCGAGTAACTATGGCTACACCTTC. The chain employs TRBV28 and TRBJ1-2; D is unclear. The V end was cut by 6 bases, the J end by 1 base, with 12 bases between. The germline V gene encodes CDR1 MDHEN and CDR2 SYDVKM. The CDR3 is 14 amino acids.

The J gene is TRBJ2-7, the V gene TRBV2; D is uncertain. The V and J ends lost 3 bases and 0 bases respectively, with 9 bases between them. Germline V gives CDR1 SNHLY, CDR2 FYNNEI. The CDR3 sequence is 14 residues long. CDR3 nucleotides: TGTGCCAGCAGTGAGAGCTGGGCCTCCTACGAGCAGTACTTC. It codes for CASSESWASYEQYF. Based on the CDR3 plus reference TRBV2 and TRBJ2-7, the full variable domain is EPEVTQTPSHQVTQMGQEVILRCVPISNHLYFYWYRQILGQKVEFLVSFYNNEISEKSEIFDDQFSVERPDGSNFTLKIRSTKLEDSAMYFCASSESWASYEQYFGPGTRLTVT.

The chain combines TRBV7-3 with TRBJ2-3; TRBD2 agrees at 8 bases. The CDR3 is 15 residues long. CDR1 and CDR2 (germline): SGHTA, FQGTGA. Unmatched junction bases numbered 5, after V lost 3 bases and J lost 3 bases. CDR3 bases: TGTGCCAGCAGCTTTGCTAGCGGGTCGACAGATACGCAGTATTTT. Its translation is CASSFASGSTDTQYF.

The rearrangement joins TRBV29-1 to TRBJ2-5; D may be TRBD2 (5 bases). The CDR3 sequence is 12 residues long. V was clipped by 7 bases and J by 5 bases, with 14 bases between them. CDR1 SQVTM and CDR2 ANQGSEA come from the germline V gene. The CDR3 is CSARTGLETQYF. Here the CDR3 DNA reads TGCAGCGCTCGGACTGGTTTGGAGACCCAGTACTTC.

The V call is TRBV7-3, the J call TRBJ2-3; 11 nucleotides line up with TRBD2. After removal of 5 bases from V and 5 bases from J, the junction contained 9 bases not matched to a gene. Germline CDR1 SGHTA, CDR2 FQGTGA. This CDR3 spans 16 amino acids. The CDR3 region has the DNA TGTGCCAGCAGCCCAGGGGGTCTAGCGGGAGGAGATACGCAGTATTTT. Translated: CASSPGGLAGGDTQYF.

This chain uses TRBV19 with TRBJ2-1; 8 bases are shared with TRBD2. Germline CDR1 is LNHDA and CDR2 is SQIVND (reference sequence). CDR3 length equals 17 residues. V gave up 5 bases and J gave up 6 bases; unmatched junction bases: 15. In DNA, the CDR3 is TGTGCCAGTAGTCCTGCATGGGGAGCGGGAGTCGGCAATGAGCAGTTCTTC. It is translated as CASSPAWGAGVGNEQFF.

The rearrangement joins TRBV7-3 to TRBJ1-4; 9 nucleotides match TRBD1. There are 16 residues in the CDR3. With 3 bases clipped from V and 12 bases from J, the junction kept 14 bases outside the gene matches. Per the germline V gene, CDR1 is SGHTA and CDR2 is FQGTGA. The CDR3 DNA sequence: TGTGCCAGCAGCTTTGACCCGGGACAGGGACTTTTGGAACTGTTTTTT. This codes for CASSFDPGQGLLELFF.

The chain recombines TRBV7-8 with TRBJ2-7, with D possibly being TRBD1 (5 bases). This CDR3 is built from 12 residues. Trimming left V 4 bases short and J 6 bases short, with 10 bases between. CDR1 SGHVS and CDR2 FQNEAQ come from the germline V gene. The DNA for the CDR3 is TGTGCCAGCAGCTCCTCAGGGTTCGAGCAGTACTTC. Protein: CASSSSGFEQYF.